These 18 T cell receptor beta chains were all obtained from the same sample, sequenced in a study of cytomegalovirus exposure and HLA in healthy donors. PCR involved 60 Vbeta and 13 Jbeta primers. The repertoire was sequenced with immunoSEQ multiplex PCR; TCRdb's copy has only in-frame clones and lacks some. The repertoire holds 150,000 to 200,000 clones, approximately 80% seen once, with 3% to 3.5% in the top ten. The sequenced sample consisted of PBMCs. Receptor source: a male donor in good health and CMV-seronegative.

The J gene is TRBJ2-1, the V gene TRBV27; TRBD1 is a possible D gene (8 bases). Trimming took 0 bases from V and 0 from J, leaving 12 bases between them. The CDR3 length is 17 residues. Germline V gene sequence: CDR1 MNHEY, CDR2 SMNVEV (reference sequence). CDR3 bases: TGTGCCAGCAGTTTATCCACAGGGGGGGCCTCCTACAATGAGCAGTTCTTC. It codes for CASSLSTGGASYNEQFF.

The rearrangement joins TRBV10-3 to TRBJ1-6; TRBD1 matches 7 bases. Germline CDR1 reads ENHRY; CDR2 reads SYGVKD. This CDR3 has 14 amino acids. J lost 7 bases, V lost 2 bases, and 2 bases had no gene match. CDR3 in amino acids: CAISEGQVNSPLHF. CDR3 bases: TGTGCCATCAGTGAGGGACAGGTGAATTCACCCCTCCACTTT.

The J gene is TRBJ2-1, the V gene TRBV10-1, with 13 nucleotides matching TRBD2. Per germline, CDR1 WNHNN and CDR2 SYGVQD (reference sequence). The CDR3 spans 19 residues. With 4 bases clipped from V and 0 bases from J, the junction kept 9 bases outside the gene matches. CDR3 DNA: TGCGCCAGCAGTGTAACTAGCGGGGGGGCCCTTAGCTCCTACAATGAGCAGTTCTTC. It yields the protein CASSVTSGGALSSYNEQFF.

V gene TRBV7-9 combines with J gene TRBJ2-1; 16 bases align to TRBD2. Germline V CDR1 and CDR2: SEHNR, FQNEAQ (reference sequence). This CDR3 contains 18 residues. Unmatched junction bases numbered 11, after V lost 5 bases and J lost 7 bases. The CDR3 loop reads CASSTLGTSGGVGNEQFF. DNA of the CDR3: TGTGCCAGCAGCACCCTAGGGACTAGCGGGGGGGTGGGTAATGAGCAGTTCTTC.

The chain combines TRBV4-1 with TRBJ2-5; 7 bases are shared with TRBD1. The CDR3 runs 15 residues. V lost 0 bases, J lost 4 bases, and 5 bases stayed unmatched. From germline, CDR1 is MGHRA and CDR2 YSYEKL. CDR3 sequence (DNA): TGCGCCAGCAGCCAAGACTTTTACAGGGGAGAGACCCAGTACTTC. This translates into CASSQDFYRGETQYF.

The V and J genes are TRBV7-4 and TRBJ2-2; 7 bases match TRBD2. V lost 5 bases to trimming and J lost 6 bases; unmatched junction nucleotides: 15. The CDR3 contains 17 residues. Germline V gene lookup returns CDR1 SGHVT and CDR2 SQSDAQ. The CDR3 DNA reads as TGTGCCAGCAGCCTAGGAGTCGGCCTGGCGGGGGCCGGGGAGCTGTTTTTT. Translated: CASSLGVGLAGAGELFF.

The CDR3 here is CASSLALYTEAFF. The CDR3, as DNA: TGTGCCAGCAGCTTAGCGCTATACACTGAAGCTTTCTTT. This chain links TRBV7-8 with TRBJ1-1; D uncertain. V was shortened by 0 bases and J by 3 bases, with 5 bases between the two germline ends. Germline-derived CDR1 and CDR2 are SGHVS and FQNEAQ. The CDR3 contains 13 residues. The full variable domain, rest sourced from reference TRBV7-8 and TRBJ1-1, is GAGVSQSPRYKVAKRGQDVALRCDPISGHVSLFWYQQALGQGPEFLTYFQNEAQLDKSGLPSDRFFAERPEGSVSTLKIQRTQQEDSAVYLCASSLALYTEAFFGQGTRLTVV.

The gene calls are TRBV28 and TRBJ2-5; D call uncertain. Germline V gene sequence: CDR1 MDHEN, CDR2 SYDVKM. The length of the CDR3 is 13 residues. The V end was cut by 6 bases, the J end by 0 bases, with 8 bases between. CDR3: CASSRENQETQYF. The CDR3 DNA is TGTGCCAGCAGCCGAGAAAACCAAGAGACCCAGTACTTC.

The chain employs TRBV2 and TRBJ2-1; TRBD2 is a possible D gene (6 bases). V shed 6 bases and J shed 4 bases, with 10 bases lying between them. Germline CDR1 and CDR2: SNHLY and FYNNEI. This CDR3 has 13 residues. The DNA of the CDR3 is TGTGCCAGCAGATTGGGGGGATACAATGAGCAGTTCTTC. Protein product: CASRLGGYNEQFF.

The CDR3 here is CAWSPGGGYEKLFF. CDR3 nucleotide sequence: TGTGCCTGGAGTCCGGGAGGGGGATATGAAAAACTGTTTTTT. The chain joins TRBV30 to TRBJ1-4; a possible D gene is TRBD1 (6 bases). Germline CDR1 and CDR2: GTSNPN and SVGIG (reference sequence). Trimming cost V 2 bases and J 6 bases, with 13 bases left between them. The CDR3 is 14 residues long.

This chain connects TRBV5-1 to TRBJ2-2, with TRBD2 matching 13 bases. Trimming cost V 3 bases and J 6 bases; bases outside gene matches: 11. This CDR3 region has 18 residues. Germline-derived CDR1 and CDR2 are SGHRS and YFSETQ. The CDR3 region is CASSSTSGGALGAGELFF. CDR3 in DNA: TGCGCCAGCAGCTCCACTAGCGGGGGGGCCTTAGGGGCCGGGGAGCTGTTTTTT. Based on the CDR3 plus reference TRBV5-1 and TRBJ2-2, the full variable domain is KAGVTQTPRYLIKTRGQQVTLSCSPISGHRSVSWYQQTPGQGLQFLFEYFSETQRNKGNFPGRFSGRQFSNSRSEMNVSTLELGDSALYLCASSSTSGGALGAGELFFGEGSRLTVL.

This clone was detected only once. The chain uses TRBV7-6 and TRBJ2-2, with TRBD1 matching over 8 bases. Losses at the gene ends were 3 bases for V and 2 bases for J; bases not matched to a gene: 8. This CDR3 region has 17 residues. Germline V lookup: CDR1 SGHVS, CDR2 FNYEAQ. The CDR3 DNA reads as TGTGCCAGCAGCTTGAGGACAGGGATAAGTAACACCGGGGAGCTGTTTTTT. Translating it yields CASSLRTGISNTGELFF.

The chain has TRBV19 and TRBJ2-1; 8 bases map to TRBD2. V trimming: 0 bases; J trimming: 7 bases; junction bases outside the gene matches: 5. CDR1 and CDR2 from the germline V gene are LNHDA and SQIVND (reference sequence). This CDR3 is built from 15 residues. Here the CDR3 DNA reads TGTGCCAGTAGTATAGAAGCGGGGGTTAGGAATGAGCAGTTCTTC. Translating it yields CASSIEAGVRNEQFF. Combining the CDR3 with reference TRBV19 and TRBJ2-1 gives the whole variable domain DGGITQSPKYLFRKEGQNVTLSCEQNLNHDAMYWYRQDPGQGLRLIYYSQIVNDFQKGDIAEGYSVSREKKESFPLTVTSAQKNPTAFYLCASSIEAGVRNEQFFGPGTRLTVL.

This clone was seen more than once but under ten times. The chain carries TRBV28 and TRBJ2-7; the match to TRBD2 covers 9 bases. Trimming cost V 3 bases and J 0 bases; bases outside gene matches: 9. This CDR3 region has 17 residues. Per germline, CDR1 MDHEN and CDR2 SYDVKM. The CDR3 loop reads CASSLYTFSGSSYEQYF. In DNA form, the CDR3 reads TGTGCCAGCAGTTTGTACACGTTTAGCGGGAGCTCCTACGAGCAGTACTTC.

The table lists this clone with a few counts. This chain uses TRBV4-1 with TRBJ1-5; weak D call: TRBD1 (5 bases). The CDR3 is made up of 17 amino acids. Germline values: CDR1 MGHRA, CDR2 YSYEKL. Deletions cut 4 bases from V and 6 bases from J, with 22 bases between. The CDR3 sequence: CASSLSSGAGGSQPQHF. The CDR3 region has the DNA TGCGCCAGCAGCCTCTCTAGCGGGGCGGGTGGGAGTCAGCCCCAGCATTTT.

J is TRBJ1-1 and V is TRBV7-9; D unclear. Germline-derived CDR1 and CDR2 are SEHNR and FQNEAQ (reference sequence). Trimming removed 4 bases at V and 4 bases at J, with 19 bases between. This CDR3 has 16 amino acids. Here the CDR3 DNA reads TGTGCCAGCAGCTCGAGTACGAGGGTGAAGAGCACTGAAGCTTTCTTT. It translates to CASSSSTRVKSTEAFF.

CDR3 residues: CASTGRMRVPNTGELFF. In nucleotides, the CDR3 is TGTGCCAGCACCGGCCGGATGAGGGTCCCGAACACCGGGGAGCTGTTTTTT. The chain has TRBV25-1 and TRBJ2-2; possible D gene TRBD2, 5 bases. Trimming pared 7 bases from V and 0 bases from J, leaving 18 bases between. The CDR3 loop spans 17 amino acids. Germline V gene sequence: CDR1 MGHDK, CDR2 SYGVNS. Supplemented by reference TRBV25-1 and TRBJ2-2, the full variable domain reads EADIYQTPRYLVIGTGKKITLECSQTMGHDKMYWYQQDPGMELHLIHYSYGVNSTEKGDLSSESTVSRIRTEHFPLTLESARPSHTSQYLCASTGRMRVPNTGELFFGEGSRLTVL.

The chain couples TRBV5-1 to TRBJ1-4; 7 positions match TRBD1. Germline-derived CDR1 and CDR2 are SGHRS and YFSETQ. Trimming cost V 0 bases and J 8 bases; bases outside gene matches: 4. CDR3 size: 14 residues. DNA of the CDR3: TGCGCCAGCAGCTTGGAGGGGGCTCGGGAAAAACTGTTTTTT. Translating gives CASSLEGAREKLFF.